This TCR beta chain was retrieved from a study of blood T cell repertoires in COVID-19. The data were produced by immunoSEQ multiplex PCR, yet TCRdb's version contains in-frame clones alone and is incomplete. The sample carries under 300,000 clones, roughly nine tenths recorded once. This clonotype was sampled from a man in his sixties with acute or convalescent COVID-19. Sequenced sample: peripheral blood.

The CDR3 nucleotides are TGTGCCAGTAGTATCGTAGCGCCCCGGGAGGGTGAGCAGTTCTTC. The encoded protein is CASSIVAPREGEQFF. V and J are TRBV19 and TRBJ2-1; 8 bases are shared with TRBD2. The CDR3 consists of 15 residues. CDR1 LNHDA and CDR2 SQIVND come from the germline V gene (reference sequence). V was pared by 3 bases and J by 9 bases, with 10 bases of the junction left unmatched.